The next 15 T cell receptor beta chains were all read from a single sample in a study of shared T cell receptors in the human thymus. The repertoire was sequenced with immunoSEQ multiplex PCR; TCRdb's copy has only in-frame clones and lacks some. Of approximately 400,000 clones in the sample, 85% to 95% were seen once. Specimen: thymocytes. These receptors all stem from a human donor.

The chain employs TRBV27 and TRBJ2-1; the match to TRBD2 covers 13 bases. The germline gives CDR1 MNHEY, CDR2 SMNVEV (reference sequence). V shed 4 bases and J 5 bases; nucleotides not matched to a gene: 8. The CDR3 covers 17 residues. The CDR3 DNA reads as TGTGCCAGCAGTTCCCGACTAGCGGGAGGCCCCAACAATGAGCAGTTCTTC. It is translated as CASSSRLAGGPNNEQFF.

The J gene is TRBJ2-3, the V gene TRBV6-4, with TRBD2 identical over 10 bases. This CDR3 spans 15 amino acids. Germline CDR1 and CDR2: MRHNA and SNTAGT. V gave up 3 bases and J gave up 4 bases; unmatched junction bases: 4. CDR3 bases: TGTGCCAGCAGTGAAGCGGGAGGGAGCGCAGATACGCAGTATTTT. Translated: CASSEAGGSADTQYF.

J is TRBJ2-1 and V is TRBV27; D not certain. Germline CDR1 is MNHEY and CDR2 is SMNVEV (reference sequence). Trimming pared 3 bases from V and 0 bases from J, leaving 9 bases between. This CDR3 contains 15 residues. CDR3 residues: CASSFVRLSYNEQFF. The CDR3 DNA sequence: TGTGCCAGCAGTTTCGTGCGCCTCTCCTACAATGAGCAGTTCTTC.

The chain combines TRBV27 with TRBJ1-1; D gene unclear. The V end lost 2 bases, the J end lost 4 bases, and 5 bases lay between the germline ends. CDR3 length equals 12 residues. From germline, CDR1 is MNHEY and CDR2 SMNVEV (reference sequence). The CDR3 sequence is CASSLAVTEAFF. DNA for the CDR3: TGTGCCAGCAGTTTAGCGGTCACTGAAGCTTTCTTT.

The chain recombines TRBV1 with TRBJ2-6; the table's D call TRBD2 went unverified against the DNA. TRBV1 is deemed a pseudogene. There are 17 residues in the CDR3. CDR3 region: CTSRYGGCASRANVLTF. The CDR3 coding sequence is TGCACCAGCAGGTACGGTGGTTGTGCAAGTCGGGCCAACGTCCTGACTTTC.

The chain recombines TRBV11-2 with TRBJ1-4; D gene ambiguous. V gave up 5 bases and J gave up 7 bases, with 14 bases separating them. Germline CDR1 SGHAT, CDR2 FQNNGV. The CDR3 runs to 14 residues. For the CDR3, the DNA is TGTGCCAGCAGCCTCCCGGAGCGGGGTGAAAAACTGTTTTTT. It translates to CASSLPERGEKLFF.

This chain links TRBV7-6 with TRBJ2-7, with 13 nucleotides matching TRBD2. Germline CDR1 is SGHVS and CDR2 is FNYEAQ. The CDR3 contains 18 residues. Unmatched junction bases numbered 10, after V lost 5 bases and J lost 0 bases. CDR3 coding DNA: TGTGCCAGCAGCCGGACTAGCGGGAGCCCTTGGAGCTCCTACGAGCAGTACTTC. Translating gives CASSRTSGSPWSSYEQYF.

V and J are TRBV27 and TRBJ1-1; 7 bases are a match to TRBD1. This CDR3 is 17 amino acids long. Germline lookup yields CDR1 MNHEY and CDR2 SMNVEV (reference sequence). The V segment lost 2 bases and the J segment 5 bases; nucleotides outside the gene matches: 14. The CDR3, as DNA: TGTGCCAGCAGTTTAATTTTTTCGACAGGGAATAAGACTGAAGCTTTCTTT. This encodes CASSLIFSTGNKTEAFF.

As DNA, the CDR3 is TGTGCCAGCAGCTTAGATCCTTGGCGGAACCAAGAGACCCAGTACTTC. This translates into CASSLDPWRNQETQYF. The chain links TRBV11-2 to TRBJ2-5; no clear D gene. CDR3 length equals 16 residues. Between the trimmed V and J ends, which lost 0 bases and 0 bases, there was a span of 11 bases. Germline assignment: CDR1 SGHAT and CDR2 FQNNGV. Looking up the rest from reference TRBV11-2 and TRBJ2-5 gives the full variable domain: EAGVAQSPRYKIIEKRQSVAFWCNPISGHATLYWYQQILGQGPKLLIQFQNNGVVDDSQLPKDRFSAERLKGVDSTLKIQPAKLEDSAVYLCASSLDPWRNQETQYFGPGTRLLVL.

J is TRBJ2-4 and V is TRBV19; 7 bases fit TRBD2. Germline V gives CDR1 LNHDA, CDR2 SQIVND (reference sequence). The J segment lost 0 bases and the V segment lost 6 bases, leaving 11 bases of the junction unmatched. This CDR3 spans 17 amino acids. The CDR3 is CASSILREGLAKNIQYF. The CDR3 nucleotides read TGTGCCAGTAGCATACTGAGGGAGGGGCTAGCCAAAAACATTCAGTACTTC.

The chain couples TRBV18 to TRBJ1-5; no definite D call. V shed 1 base and J shed 0 bases, with 7 bases lying between them. CDR3 length: 15 amino acids. The germline gives CDR1 KGHSH, CDR2 LQKENI. CDR3 DNA: TGTGCCAGCTCACCACAGGAGGGTAGCAATCAGCCCCAGCATTTT. Amino acids: CASSPQEGSNQPQHF.

With regard to this clone: The junction differs from germline at one of its ends, possibly a read error. The chain has TRBV6-5 and TRBJ1-1; TRBD1 matches 8 bases. CDR1 and CDR2 from the germline V gene are MNHEY and SVGAGI. The CDR3 is 13 amino acids. CDR3 DNA: TGTGCCAGCAGTGACAGGACAGGGACTGGAGCTTTCTTT. This gives the protein CASSDRTGTGAFF.

CDR3 coding DNA: TGTGCCAGCAGGGGGGACGGAAGAAATGAGCAGTTCTTC. Its protein is CASRGDGRNEQFF. The chain has TRBV27 and TRBJ2-1; D tentatively reads TRBD1 or TRBD2 (5 bases each). Germline V lookup: CDR1 MNHEY, CDR2 SMNVEV (reference sequence). The CDR3 has 13 residues. The V end lost 6 bases, the J end lost 7 bases, and 13 bases lay between the germline ends.

The chain has TRBV27 and TRBJ2-7; 14 nucleotides align to TRBD2. This CDR3 comprises 15 residues. The V gene's germline CDR1 is MNHEY and CDR2 SMNVEV (reference sequence). Trimming cost V 6 bases and J 2 bases; bases outside gene matches: 3. CDR3 bases: TGTGCCAGCAGGAGACTAGCGGGAGGGCCCTACGAGCAGTACTTC. Protein: CASRRLAGGPYEQYF.

In DNA, the CDR3 is TGTGCCAGCAGTTACGGGGGGAAGGGCTACGAGCAGTACTTC. It yields the protein CASSYGGKGYEQYF. J is TRBJ2-7 and V is TRBV6-5; D is possibly TRBD2 (6 bases). The CDR3 has 14 amino acids. Germline V CDR1 and CDR2: MNHEY, SVGAGI. Trimming removed 2 bases from V and 3 bases from J, with 11 bases in between.